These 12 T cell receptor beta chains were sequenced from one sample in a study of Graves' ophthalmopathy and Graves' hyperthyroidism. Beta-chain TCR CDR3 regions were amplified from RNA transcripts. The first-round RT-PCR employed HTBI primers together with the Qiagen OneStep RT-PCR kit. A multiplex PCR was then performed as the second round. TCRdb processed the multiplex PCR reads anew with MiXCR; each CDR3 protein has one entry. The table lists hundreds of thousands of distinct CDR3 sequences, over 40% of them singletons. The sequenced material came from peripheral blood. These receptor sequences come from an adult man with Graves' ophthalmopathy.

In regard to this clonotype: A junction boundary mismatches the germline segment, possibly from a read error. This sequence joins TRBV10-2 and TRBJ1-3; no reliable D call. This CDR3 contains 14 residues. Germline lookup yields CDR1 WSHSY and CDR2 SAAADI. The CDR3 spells CASRSAFSGNTIYF. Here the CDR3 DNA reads TGTGCCAGCAGATCAGCTTTCTCTGGAAACACCATATATTTT.

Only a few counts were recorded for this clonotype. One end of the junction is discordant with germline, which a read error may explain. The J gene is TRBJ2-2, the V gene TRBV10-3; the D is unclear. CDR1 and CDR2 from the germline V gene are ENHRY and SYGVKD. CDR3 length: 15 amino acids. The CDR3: CASSEFPLNTGELFF. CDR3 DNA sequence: TGTGCCAGCAGTGAATTCCCTCTGAACACCGGGGAGCTGTTTTTT.

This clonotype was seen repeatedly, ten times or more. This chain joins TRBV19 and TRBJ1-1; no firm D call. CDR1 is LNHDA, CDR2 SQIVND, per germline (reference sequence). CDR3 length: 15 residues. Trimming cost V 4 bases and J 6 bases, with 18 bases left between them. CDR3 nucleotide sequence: TGTGCCAGTAGTACCCTCCCTCGTTCCTGGTCTGAAGCTTTCTTT. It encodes CASSTLPRSWSEAFF.

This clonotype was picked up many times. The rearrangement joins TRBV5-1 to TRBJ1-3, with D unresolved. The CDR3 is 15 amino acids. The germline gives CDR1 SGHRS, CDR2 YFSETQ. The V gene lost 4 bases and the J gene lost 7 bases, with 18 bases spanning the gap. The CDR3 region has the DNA TGCGCCAGCAGCGGAGGATTCAGAGGACCGAACACCATATATTTT. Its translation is CASSGGFRGPNTIYF.

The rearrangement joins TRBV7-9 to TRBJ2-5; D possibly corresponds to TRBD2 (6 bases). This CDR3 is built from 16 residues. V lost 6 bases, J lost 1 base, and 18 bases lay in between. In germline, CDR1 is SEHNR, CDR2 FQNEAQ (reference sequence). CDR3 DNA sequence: TGTGCCAGCAGAACCGTCCCATCTAGCGCCCAAGAGACCCAGTACTTC. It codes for CASRTVPSSAQETQYF.

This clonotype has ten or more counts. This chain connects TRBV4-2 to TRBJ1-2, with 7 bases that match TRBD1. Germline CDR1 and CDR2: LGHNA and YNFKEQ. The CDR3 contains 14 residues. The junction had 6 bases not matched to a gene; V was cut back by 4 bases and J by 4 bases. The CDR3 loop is CASSLTGQPYGYTF. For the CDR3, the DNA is TGTGCCAGCAGCCTAACGGGACAGCCCTATGGCTACACCTTC.

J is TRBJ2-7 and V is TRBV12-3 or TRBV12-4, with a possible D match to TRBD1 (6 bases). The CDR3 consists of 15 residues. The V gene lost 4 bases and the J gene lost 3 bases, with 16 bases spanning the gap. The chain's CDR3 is CASSSPQGTSYEQYF. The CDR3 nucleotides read TGTGCCAGCAGTTCTCCCCAGGGGACCAGCTACGAGCAGTACTTC.

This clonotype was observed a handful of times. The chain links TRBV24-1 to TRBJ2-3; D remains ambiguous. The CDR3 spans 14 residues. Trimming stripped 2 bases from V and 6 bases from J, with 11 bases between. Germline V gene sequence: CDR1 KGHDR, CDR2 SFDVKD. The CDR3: CATSDSTPSDTQYF. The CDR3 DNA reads TGTGCCACCAGTGATTCGACCCCAAGTGATACGCAGTATTTT.

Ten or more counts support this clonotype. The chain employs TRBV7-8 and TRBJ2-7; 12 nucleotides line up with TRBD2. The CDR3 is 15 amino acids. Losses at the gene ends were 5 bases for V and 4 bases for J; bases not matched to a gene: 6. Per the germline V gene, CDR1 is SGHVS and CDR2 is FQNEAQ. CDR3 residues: CASSPMTSGRYEQYF. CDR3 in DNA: TGTGCCAGCAGCCCGATGACTAGCGGGAGATACGAGCAGTACTTC.

Here the CDR3 reads CAISVQGPHEQYF. DNA of the CDR3: TGTGCCATCAGTGTACAGGGTCCCCACGAGCAGTACTTC. This chain joins TRBV10-3 and TRBJ2-7; a possible D gene is TRBD1 (6 bases). Trimming stripped 4 bases from V and 5 bases from J, with 12 bases between. In germline, CDR1 is ENHRY, CDR2 SYGVKD. There are 13 residues in the CDR3.

DNA of the CDR3: TGCAGCGTTGAGCAGGGGGTCACTGAAGCTTTCTTT. It codes for CSVEQGVTEAFF. The chain is built from TRBV29-1 and TRBJ1-1, with TRBD1 matching over 7 bases. Unmatched junction bases numbered 2, after V lost 3 bases and J lost 4 bases. The CDR3 covers 12 residues. CDR1 SQVTM and CDR2 ANQGSEA come from the germline V gene.

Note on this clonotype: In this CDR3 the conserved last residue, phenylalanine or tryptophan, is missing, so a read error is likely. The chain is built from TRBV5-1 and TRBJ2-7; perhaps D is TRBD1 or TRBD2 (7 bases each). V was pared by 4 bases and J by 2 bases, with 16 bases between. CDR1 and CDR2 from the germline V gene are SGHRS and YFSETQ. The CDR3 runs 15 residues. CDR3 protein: CASSRRGDSPYEQYL. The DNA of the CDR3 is TGCGCCAGCAGCCGCCGGGGGGACAGCCCCTACGAGCAGTACCTC.